Reported below is one T cell receptor beta chain. Antigen unknown. The ends lost 4 bases at V and 2 bases at J; junction bases unmatched: 11. The CDR3 contains 15 residues. In germline, CDR1 is DFQATT, CDR2 SNEGSKA (reference sequence). The data stem from a study of CD8 T cells in ankylosing spondylitis. It was by quantitative 5'-RACE with molecular barcodes that TCR beta libraries were made. TCRdb recomputed calls from the 5' RACE reads with MiXCR, one row per CDR3 protein. Among 390,000 or so distinct CDR3 sequences listed, about a fifth were seen once. General study findings and limits: Significantly higher representation of disease-linked clones was reported for matched ankylosing spondylitis synovial fluid. Eight or nine highly homologous variants made up a TCR beta motif that seemed to typify ankylosing spondylitis blood. Some motif variants had been reported before (in reactive arthritis synovial fluid and blood). Peripheral blood held disease-linked clones only at relatively low frequency, and these were CD8+.

Sequenced input: blood, either unsorted or a sorted T cell fraction (not recorded which). This clonotype was sampled from a male donor with ankylosing spondylitis. The chain combines TRBV20-1 with TRBJ2-7; 7 positions match TRBD1. CDR3: CSAKIQGKIPYEQYF. The CDR3 bases are TGCAGTGCTAAGATACAGGGGAAAATACCCTACGAGCAGTACTTC.